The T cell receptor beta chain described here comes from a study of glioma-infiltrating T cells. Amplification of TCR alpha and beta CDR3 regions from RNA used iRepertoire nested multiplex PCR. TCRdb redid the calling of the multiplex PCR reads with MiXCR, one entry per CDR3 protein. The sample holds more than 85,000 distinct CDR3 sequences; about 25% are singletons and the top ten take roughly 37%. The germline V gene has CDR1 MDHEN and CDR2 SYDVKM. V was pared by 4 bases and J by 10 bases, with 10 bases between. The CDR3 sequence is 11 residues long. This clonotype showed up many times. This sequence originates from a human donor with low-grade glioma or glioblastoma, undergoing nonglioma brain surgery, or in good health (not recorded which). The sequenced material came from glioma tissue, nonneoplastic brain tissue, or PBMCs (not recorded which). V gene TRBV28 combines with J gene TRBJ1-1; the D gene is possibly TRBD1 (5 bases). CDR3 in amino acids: CASSSERGAFF. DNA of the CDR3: TGTGCCAGCAGTTCTGAAAGGGGAGCTTTCTTT.